The 24 T cell receptor beta chains presented below share a single source sample, sequenced in a study of vaccination and CD4 T cells after COVID-19. These receptors are not linked to any known antigen. The study sequenced cultured CD4+ T cell DNA using the Oncomine TCR Beta short-read assay. TCRdb used MiXCR to reprocess the PCR reads, holding one entry per CDR3 protein. The sample contains approximately 20,000 distinct CDR3 sequences, 23% of which appear only once. Treatment given: approximately 9-day PBMC culture with coronavirus spike peptide pools or control peptides (ViraFEST assay). Sequenced sample: cultured CD4+ T cells from blood. These TCRs come from a human donor with COVID-19.

The rearrangement joins TRBV11-1 to TRBJ2-5; TRBD2 aligns across 8 bases. CDR3 length equals 16 residues. Trimming removed 3 bases from V and 5 bases from J; junction bases left unmatched: 11. In germline, CDR1 is SGHAT, CDR2 FQDESV (reference sequence). The CDR3 sequence is CASSFFGLAKVETQYF. DNA for the CDR3: TGTGCCAGCAGCTTCTTTGGACTAGCAAAGGTTGAGACCCAGTACTTC.

This chain links TRBV20-1 with TRBJ2-3; weak D call: TRBD1 (6 bases). The CDR3 runs to 11 residues. Trimming pared 4 bases from V and 7 bases from J, leaving 9 bases between. Germline V gene lookup returns CDR1 DFQATT and CDR2 SNEGSKA (reference sequence). CDR3 in amino acids: CSAIGGNTQYF. The CDR3 DNA follows: TGCAGTGCTATAGGGGGAAATACGCAGTATTTT.

This clonotype was seen only a few times. This chain joins TRBV30 and TRBJ1-5, with a tentative D call TRBD1 (5 bases). The CDR3 sequence is 13 residues long. The V end was cut by 2 bases, the J end by 5 bases, with 10 bases between. The germline gives CDR1 GTSNPN, CDR2 SVGIG (reference sequence). CDR3: CAWSSGGDQPQHF. CDR3 in DNA: TGTGCCTGGAGTTCTGGAGGGGATCAGCCCCAGCATTTT.

The sample holds a few counts of this clonotype. The chain links TRBV7-2 to TRBJ1-1; a weak D match, TRBD1 (5 bases). V was trimmed by 0 bases and J by 4 bases, leaving 9 bases between them. Germline V gene lookup returns CDR1 SGHTA and CDR2 FQGNSA. This CDR3 spans 14 amino acids. In DNA, the CDR3 is TGTGCCAGCAGCTTAGCCCCCAGGGTCACTGAAGCTTTCTTT. It is translated as CASSLAPRVTEAFF.

In this sample, this clonotype turned up a few times. The rearrangement joins TRBV11-3 to TRBJ1-1; no clear D. The CDR3 has 16 amino acids. Per the germline V gene, CDR1 is SGHNT and CDR2 is YENEEA. Trimming stripped 3 bases from V and 0 bases from J, with 14 bases between. DNA of the CDR3: TGTGCCAGCAGCTTTGGTCCAGGAGGCATGAACACTGAAGCTTTCTTT. Protein sequence: CASSFGPGGMNTEAFF.

This clonotype is judged medium-sized. The CDR3 bases are TGTGCCTGGACCGCAGGGCCGAACACTGAAGCTTTCTTT. This translates into CAWTAGPNTEAFF. The chain carries TRBV30 and TRBJ1-1; D is possibly TRBD1 (5 bases). The length of the CDR3 is 13 residues. Germline V CDR1 and CDR2: GTSNPN, SVGIG (reference sequence). Trimming removed 4 bases from V and 1 base from J, with 10 bases in between.

V usage is TRBV27 and J usage is TRBJ1-5; D unresolved. This CDR3 is built from 14 residues. Germline V gene data show CDR1 as MNHEY and CDR2 as SMNVEV (reference sequence). Trimming removed 6 bases at V and 3 bases at J, with 12 bases between. CDR3 loop: CASSTGRFNQPQHF. The CDR3 DNA follows: TGTGCCAGCAGCACCGGACGGTTCAATCAGCCCCAGCATTTT.

The chain is built from TRBV5-1 and TRBJ1-1; 11 bases are a match to TRBD1. Germline-derived CDR1 and CDR2 are SGHRS and YFSETQ. CDR3 length: 18 residues. V trimming: 2 bases; J trimming: 2 bases; junction bases outside the gene matches: 11. The CDR3 here is CASSFSGTGGILNTEAFF. The CDR3 nucleotides read TGCGCCAGCAGCTTCTCCGGGACAGGGGGTATCCTTAACACTGAAGCTTTCTTT.

The rearrangement links TRBV30 to TRBJ2-1; D is uncertain. The germline CDR1 and CDR2 sequences are GTSNPN and SVGIG (reference sequence). The CDR3 covers 14 residues. V shed 4 bases and J shed 10 bases, with 20 bases lying between them. The CDR3 nucleotides are TGTGCCTGGACGACCTCCTCGGTGAACGAAGAGCAGTTCTTC. As protein: CAWTTSSVNEEQFF.

This clonotype was seen a few times. This chain uses TRBV27 with TRBJ2-3; 10 bases line up with TRBD2. The CDR3 loop spans 16 amino acids. V dropped 4 bases and J dropped 1; count of bases not matched to a gene: 5. The germline V gene has CDR1 MNHEY and CDR2 SMNVEV (reference sequence). The CDR3 DNA reads TGTGCCAGCAGTTACCCCGGGACTAGCGGCACAGATACGCAGTATTTT. Translation gives CASSYPGTSGTDTQYF.

This clonotype has a handful of counts. The CDR3 spells CASSLSAGAVGDTDTQYF. As DNA, the CDR3 is TGTGCCAGCAGTTTATCGGCAGGGGCCGTAGGGGACACAGATACGCAGTATTTT. This rearrangement joins TRBV27 to TRBJ2-3; tentatively, D is TRBD1 (6 bases). Germline CDR1 is MNHEY and CDR2 is SMNVEV (reference sequence). CDR3 size: 18 residues. The V gene lost 0 bases and the J gene lost 2 bases, with 18 bases spanning the gap.

V usage is TRBV28 and J usage is TRBJ2-3, with 14 nucleotides matching TRBD2. V lost 4 bases to trimming and J lost 5 bases; unmatched junction nucleotides: 26. Germline loops: CDR1 MDHEN, CDR2 SYDVKM. This CDR3 has 23 residues. In nucleotides, the CDR3 is TGTGCCAGCAGTTCTCCGGCCGGGACACCTCGAGGACTAGCGGGGGGAGTGGGAGATACGCAGTATTTT. Residues: CASSSPAGTPRGLAGGVGDTQYF.

V gene TRBV11-3 combines with J gene TRBJ2-7; a possible D gene is TRBD1 (6 bases). Germline V gene lookup returns CDR1 SGHNT and CDR2 YENEEA. V was cut by 5 bases and J by 4 bases, with 18 bases left in between. The CDR3 length is 15 residues. CDR3 amino acids: CASSRAGAGEYEQYF. DNA of the CDR3: TGTGCCAGCAGCAGGGCAGGTGCAGGGGAGTACGAGCAGTACTTC.

This chain uses TRBV20-1 with TRBJ2-7, with 7 bases matching TRBD1. This CDR3 region has 12 residues. CDR1 is DFQATT, CDR2 SNEGSKA, per germline (reference sequence). The V segment lost 6 bases and the J segment 4 bases; nucleotides outside the gene matches: 6. The CDR3 region is CSAEGGQYEQYF. CDR3 nucleotides: TGCAGTGCCGAAGGGGGCCAATACGAGCAGTACTTC.

V and J are TRBV6-1 and TRBJ2-5; 7 nucleotides line up with TRBD2. Germline-derived CDR1 and CDR2 are MNHNS and SASEGT. The CDR3 runs 14 residues. J gave up 5 bases and V 6 bases, and 9 bases lay outside the gene matches. The CDR3 coding sequence is TGTGCCAGCAGCCTAGGGAGTAGCGGGGAGACCCAGTACTTC. Translated, it gives CASSLGSSGETQYF.

This clonotype was seen a handful of times. The J gene is TRBJ2-5, the V gene TRBV6-2 or TRBV6-3, with D possibly being TRBD1 or TRBD2 (6 bases each). CDR1 and CDR2 (germline): MNHEY, SVGEGT. Trimming left V 6 bases short and J 5 bases short, with 13 bases between. The CDR3 extends over 13 amino acids. The CDR3 loop reads CASRNGGGETQYF. CDR3 DNA sequence: TGTGCCAGCAGAAACGGGGGCGGGGAGACCCAGTACTTC.

This clonotype was detected a few times. The genes are TRBV7-2 and TRBJ1-4, with D perhaps matching TRBD1 (6 bases). Trimming removed 0 bases from V and 10 bases from J, with 15 bases in between. The CDR3 covers 15 residues. From germline, CDR1 is SGHTA and CDR2 FQGNSA. CDR3 protein: CASSLAGVRGRKLFF. CDR3 DNA: TGTGCCAGCAGCTTAGCGGGGGTCAGGGGCCGAAAACTGTTTTTT.

DNA of the CDR3: TGCAGTGCTAGTGTAGCGGGGGGAGGGGGGGAGACCCAGTACTTC. This encodes CSASVAGGGGETQYF. The chain recombines TRBV20-1 with TRBJ2-5; 10 bases fit TRBD2. Germline trimming cut 3 bases from V and 5 bases from J; bases unmatched to any gene: 9. The CDR3 sequence is 15 residues long. Germline V gene data show CDR1 as DFQATT and CDR2 as SNEGSKA (reference sequence).

This chain uses TRBV29-1 with TRBJ2-4; maybe TRBD1 (5 bases). Germline V gene lookup returns CDR1 SQVTM and CDR2 ANQGSEA. Trimming took off 7 bases at V and 8 bases at J, with 15 bases between the two ends. CDR3 length: 12 amino acids. The CDR3 nucleotides are TGCAGCGCCGCGTCCAGGGCGGACATTCAGTACTTC. Translated: CSAASRADIQYF.

The chain couples TRBV7-8 to TRBJ2-3; no firm D call. The CDR3 is made up of 12 amino acids. The V and J ends lost 5 bases and 4 bases respectively, with 7 bases between them. The germline V gene encodes CDR1 SGHVS and CDR2 FQNEAQ. CDR3 in amino acids: CASSQTSDTQYF. DNA of the CDR3: TGTGCCAGCAGCCAGACGTCAGATACGCAGTATTTT.

This clonotype appeared a few times. The genes are TRBV11-2 and TRBJ2-5, with 7 bases that match TRBD2. Germline V gene lookup returns CDR1 SGHAT and CDR2 FQNNGV. The ends lost 2 bases at V and 2 bases at J; junction bases unmatched: 5. This CDR3 spans 15 amino acids. CDR3 DNA sequence: TGTGCCAGCAGCTTATCAGCGGGGAGACAAGAGACCCAGTACTTC. Its translation: CASSLSAGRQETQYF.

This clonotype was seen a few times. The chain has TRBV11-1 and TRBJ1-2; D is unclear. Trimming stripped 5 bases from V and 4 bases from J, with 8 bases between. From germline, CDR1 is SGHAT and CDR2 FQDESV (reference sequence). CDR3 length: 12 residues. The CDR3 spells CASSQRTYGYTF. DNA of the CDR3: TGTGCCAGCAGCCAGCGGACCTATGGCTACACCTTC.

This clonotype occurred a few times. The chain employs TRBV5-1 and TRBJ2-2; a possible D gene is TRBD1 (8 bases). Trimming removed 7 bases at V and 1 base at J, with 14 bases between. CDR3 length: 15 residues. The V gene's germline CDR1 is SGHRS and CDR2 YFSETQ. CDR3 in amino acids: CASGLGQGNTGELFF. The DNA for the CDR3 is TGCGCCAGCGGACTAGGACAGGGGAACACCGGGGAGCTGTTTTTT.

A few counts support this clonotype. The chain combines TRBV12-3 or TRBV12-4 with TRBJ2-1; 9 bases fit TRBD2. The CDR3 is 15 amino acids. After removal of 3 bases from V and 6 bases from J, the junction contained 6 bases not matched to a gene. The CDR3 loop reads CASSFAGTSSNEQFF. The DNA of the CDR3 is TGTGCCAGCAGTTTCGCCGGGACTAGCTCCAATGAGCAGTTCTTC.